Below, 5 T cell receptor beta chains from the same sample are listed, as sequenced in a study of CDR3 diversity in severe acne. MiXCR, run by TCRdb on the PCR reads, gives a single entry per CDR3 protein. The sample has under 100,000 distinct CDR3 sequences; 48% are singletons. Source material: blood. Receptors originate from a male donor in good health, serving as a control.

The chain uses TRBV25-1 and TRBJ1-2, with 7 bases identical to TRBD1. After removal of 6 bases from V and 2 bases from J, the junction contained 15 bases not matched to a gene. CDR3 length: 17 amino acids. The germline V gene encodes CDR1 MGHDK and CDR2 SYGVNS. The CDR3 loop is CASSQDSGTVLNYGYTF. The CDR3 bases are TGTGCCAGCAGCCAAGATAGCGGGACAGTACTCAACTATGGCTACACCTTC.

This clonotype has a count of ten or more. This chain uses TRBV4-1 with TRBJ1-1; 8 bases are shared with TRBD1. Unmatched junction bases numbered 13, after V lost 4 bases and J lost 0 bases. Germline CDR1 MGHRA, CDR2 YSYEKL. CDR3 length: 18 amino acids. The CDR3 nucleotides read TGCGCCAGCAGCCCCCAGGCCGGCAGGGGGCCACTGAACACTGAAGCTTTCTTT. Protein sequence: CASSPQAGRGPLNTEAFF.

The CDR3 coding sequence is TGCGCCAGCAGCTTGACCGGGACAGGCAATGAGCAGTTCTTC. Protein: CASSLTGTGNEQFF. V is TRBV5-1 and J is TRBJ2-1; 8 bases are shared with TRBD1. This CDR3 is built from 14 residues. Germline V gives CDR1 SGHRS, CDR2 YFSETQ. V shed 1 base, J shed 6 bases, and the junction held 3 bases outside the gene matches. The full variable domain, rest sourced from reference TRBV5-1 and TRBJ2-1, is KAGVTQTPRYLIKTRGQQVTLSCSPISGHRSVSWYQQTPGQGLQFLFEYFSETQRNKGNFPGRFSGRQFSNSRSEMNVSTLELGDSALYLCASSLTGTGNEQFFGPGTRLTVL.

V usage is TRBV25-1 and J usage is TRBJ1-5; D call uncertain. V was clipped by 5 bases and J by 9 bases, with 14 bases between them. The CDR3 length is 13 residues. Per germline, CDR1 MGHDK and CDR2 SYGVNS. The CDR3 DNA is TGTGCCAGCAGTTTAAACGGGATCAGGCCCCAGCATTTT. It is translated as CASSLNGIRPQHF.

This sequence joins TRBV6-1 and TRBJ2-7; 8 bases are a match to TRBD2. The CDR3 spans 15 residues. The V gene's germline CDR1 is MNHNS and CDR2 SASEGT. Unmatched junction bases numbered 5, after V lost 4 bases and J lost 0 bases. CDR3 nucleotide sequence: TGTGCCAGCAGTGCTTTAGCGGGATCCTCCTACGAGCAGTACTTC. Translating gives CASSALAGSSYEQYF.